The 9 T cell receptor beta chains presented below share a single source sample, sequenced in a study of T-cell reconstitution after alpha-beta-depleted transplantation in children. Unique molecular identifiers were used to barcode this TCRbeta library. TCRdb called the PCR reads again in MiXCR, with one record for every CDR3 protein. The sample holds 380,000 or so distinct CDR3 sequences; about an eighth are singletons and the top ten take roughly 4.5%. Sequencing used PBMCs, obtained from the stem cell graft. Source of these receptors: a human donor who donated a stem cell graft to a child with Fanconi anemia.

The chain links TRBV4-3 to TRBJ1-3; D is ambiguous. The V end was cut by 1 base, the J end by 4 bases, with 11 bases between. Germline lookup yields CDR1 LGHNA and CDR2 YSLEER. The CDR3 is made up of 15 amino acids. The CDR3 loop is CASSQVLGSGNTIYF. In DNA form, the CDR3 reads TGCGCCAGCAGCCAAGTTCTGGGCTCCGGAAACACCATATATTTT.

The chain combines TRBV3-1 with TRBJ2-2; D unresolved. V gave up 4 bases and J gave up 0 bases, with 9 bases separating them. This CDR3 has 15 residues. Germline CDR1 LGHDT, CDR2 YNNKEL (reference sequence). For the CDR3, the DNA is TGTGCCAGCAGCCTGGATTTTACGAACACCGGGGAGCTGTTTTTT. This translates into CASSLDFTNTGELFF.

For the CDR3, the DNA is TGTGCCAGCAGCTTATACGCGGGCTCCTACGAGCAGTACTTC. Protein: CASSLYAGSYEQYF. The chain joins TRBV7-6 to TRBJ2-7, with a weak D call TRBD2 (5 bases). The germline V gene encodes CDR1 SGHVS and CDR2 FNYEAQ. V was cut by 2 bases and J by 0 bases, with 8 bases left in between. CDR3 length equals 14 residues.

This chain uses TRBV20-1 with TRBJ2-1; 8 nucleotides match TRBD2. CDR1 is DFQATT and CDR2 is SNEGSKA in the germline V gene (reference sequence). V lost 3 bases and J lost 0; bases outside the gene matches: 7. The CDR3 is 16 residues long. CDR3 in amino acids: CSASSAGGSSYNEQFF. CDR3 DNA sequence: TGCAGTGCTAGTAGCGCGGGGGGTAGCTCCTACAATGAGCAGTTCTTC.

This clonotype was seen a few times. This sequence joins TRBV30 and TRBJ1-2; 9 bases agree with TRBD1. J gave up 3 bases and V 2 bases, and 13 bases lay outside the gene matches. This CDR3 is 17 amino acids long. Per the germline V gene, CDR1 is GTSNPN and CDR2 is SVGIG (reference sequence). CDR3 nucleotides: TGTGCCTGGAGTCCTCAGTTATCGACAGGGGGAGACTATGGCTACACCTTC. Translated: CAWSPQLSTGGDYGYTF.

This clonotype was detected many times. A junction end diverges from the germline sequence, so it may reflect a read error. The chain has TRBV5-5 and TRBJ2-1; no firm D call. This CDR3 contains 13 residues. Germline-derived CDR1 and CDR2 are SGHKS and YYEKEE (reference sequence). The CDR3 here is CASSLDRANEQFF. The DNA of the CDR3 is TGCGCCAGCAGCTTGGACCGGGCCAATGAGCAGTTCTTC.

This sequence joins TRBV4-3 and TRBJ1-1; possible D gene TRBD1, 5 bases. V was cut by 1 base and J by 4 bases, with 10 bases left in between. This CDR3 comprises 14 residues. Per the germline V gene, CDR1 is LGHNA and CDR2 is YSLEER. CDR3 sequence reads: CASSQVEGSTEAFF. CDR3 DNA: TGCGCCAGCAGCCAAGTGGAGGGGAGCACTGAAGCTTTCTTT.

This clonotype was detected a few times. V is TRBV4-3 and J is TRBJ1-2, with TRBD1 as a possible D gene (5 bases). CDR1 is LGHNA, CDR2 YSLEER, per germline. The CDR3 contains 17 residues. The V and J ends lost 4 bases and 3 bases respectively, with 21 bases between them. The chain's CDR3 is CASSLHHQGDRDYGYTF. In nucleotides, the CDR3 is TGCGCCAGCAGCCTCCACCACCAGGGAGACCGGGACTATGGCTACACCTTC.

The rearrangement links TRBV7-9 to TRBJ2-3; D remains ambiguous. The V and J ends lost 5 bases and 3 bases respectively, with 9 bases between them. Germline lookup yields CDR1 SEHNR and CDR2 FQNEAQ (reference sequence). The length of the CDR3 is 13 residues. The CDR3 is CASSRPGTDTQYF. The CDR3 DNA reads as TGTGCCAGCAGCAGGCCTGGGACAGATACGCAGTATTTT.